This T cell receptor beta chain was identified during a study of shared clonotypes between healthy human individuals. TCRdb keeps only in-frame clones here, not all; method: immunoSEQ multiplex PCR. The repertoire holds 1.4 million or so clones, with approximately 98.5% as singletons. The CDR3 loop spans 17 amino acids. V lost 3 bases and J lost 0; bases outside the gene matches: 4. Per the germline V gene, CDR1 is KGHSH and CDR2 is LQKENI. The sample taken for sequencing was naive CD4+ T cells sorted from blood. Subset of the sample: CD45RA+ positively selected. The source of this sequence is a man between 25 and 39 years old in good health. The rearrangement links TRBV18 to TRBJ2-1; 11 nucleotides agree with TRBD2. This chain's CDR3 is CASSPGSGRASYNEQFF. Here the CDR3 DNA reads TGTGCCAGCTCACCGGGTAGCGGGAGGGCCTCCTACAATGAGCAGTTCTTC.